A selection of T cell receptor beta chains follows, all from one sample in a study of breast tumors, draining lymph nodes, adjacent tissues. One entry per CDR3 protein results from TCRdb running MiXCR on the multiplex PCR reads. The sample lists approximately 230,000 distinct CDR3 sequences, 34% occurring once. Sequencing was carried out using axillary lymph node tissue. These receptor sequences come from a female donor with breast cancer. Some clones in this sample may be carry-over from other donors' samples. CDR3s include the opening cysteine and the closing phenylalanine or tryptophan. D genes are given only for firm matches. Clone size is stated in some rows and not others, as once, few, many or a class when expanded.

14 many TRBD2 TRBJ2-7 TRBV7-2 TGTGCCAGCAGCTTAATAGCGGGAAGCTACGAGCAGTACTTC CASSLIAGSYEQYF
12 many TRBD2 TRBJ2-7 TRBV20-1 TGCAGTGTCCGGACTAGCTCCTACGAGCAGTACTTC CSVRTSSYEQYF
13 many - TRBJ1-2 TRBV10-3 TGTGCCATCAGTGAGTCAACAGGAAATGGCTACACCTTC CAISESTGNGYTF
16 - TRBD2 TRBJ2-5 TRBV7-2 TGTGCCAGCAGCCCTATCCTAGCGGGTATGGATGGGACCCAGTACTTC CASSPILAGMDGTQYF
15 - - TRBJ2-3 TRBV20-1 TGCAGTGCTACGGACAGCCCCTCTAGCACAGATACGCAGTATTTT CSATDSPSSTDTQYF
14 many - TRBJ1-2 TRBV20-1 TGCAGTGCTATCCCCCCCGGCCCCATCTATGGCTACACCTTC CSAIPPGPIYGYTF
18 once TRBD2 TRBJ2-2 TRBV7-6 TGTGCCAGCAGCTCCATAGCGGGGGGGTTAACGAACACCGGGGAGCTGTTTTTT CASSSIAGGLTNTGELFF
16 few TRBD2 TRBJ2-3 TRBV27 TGTGCCAGCAGCCGCGGGGGACTAGCGAGCACAGATACGCAGTATTTT CASSRGGLASTDTQYF
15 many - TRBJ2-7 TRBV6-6 TGTGCCAGCAGTTACGGGTCGGGGGTTGCCTACGAGCAGTACTTC CASSYGSGVAYEQYF
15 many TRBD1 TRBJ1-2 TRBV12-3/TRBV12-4 TGTGCCAGCAGTCTCCTCGCGGGGACAGGGTCTGGCTACACCTTC CASSLLAGTGSGYTF
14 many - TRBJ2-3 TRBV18 TGTGCCAGCTCACTACTCGGGGCGACAGATACGCAGTATTTT CASSLLGATDTQYF
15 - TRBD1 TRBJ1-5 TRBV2 TGTGCCAGCAGTCGTAACAGGGGAGGCAATCAGCCCCAGCATTTT CASSRNRGGNQPQHF
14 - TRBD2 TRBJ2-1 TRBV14 TGTGCCAGCAGCCAACGGCAGAGGACTAGCGAGCAGTTCTTC CASSQRQRTSEQFF
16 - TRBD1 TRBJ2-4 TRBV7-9 TGTGCCAGCAGCCAGGGGGTTGGGGAAGCCAAAAACATTCAGTACTTC CASSQGVGEAKNIQYF